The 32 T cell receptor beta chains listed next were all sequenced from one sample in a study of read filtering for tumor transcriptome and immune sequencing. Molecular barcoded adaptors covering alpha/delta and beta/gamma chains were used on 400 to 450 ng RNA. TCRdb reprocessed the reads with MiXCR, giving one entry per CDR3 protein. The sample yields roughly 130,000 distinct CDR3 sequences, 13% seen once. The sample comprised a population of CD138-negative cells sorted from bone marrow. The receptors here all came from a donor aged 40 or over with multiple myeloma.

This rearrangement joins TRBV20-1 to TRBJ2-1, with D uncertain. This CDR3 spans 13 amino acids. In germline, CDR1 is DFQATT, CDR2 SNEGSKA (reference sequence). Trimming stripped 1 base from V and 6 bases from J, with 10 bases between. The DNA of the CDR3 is TGCAGTGCTAGAGGCACAGCCTCCAATGAGCAGTTCTTC. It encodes CSARGTASNEQFF.

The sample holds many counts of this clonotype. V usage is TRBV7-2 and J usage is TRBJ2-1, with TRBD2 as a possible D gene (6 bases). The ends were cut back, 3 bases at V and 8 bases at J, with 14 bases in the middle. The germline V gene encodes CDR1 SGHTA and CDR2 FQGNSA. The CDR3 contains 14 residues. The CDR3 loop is CASSFKIGGDEQFF. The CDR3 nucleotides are TGTGCCAGCAGCTTTAAGATAGGAGGGGATGAGCAGTTCTTC.

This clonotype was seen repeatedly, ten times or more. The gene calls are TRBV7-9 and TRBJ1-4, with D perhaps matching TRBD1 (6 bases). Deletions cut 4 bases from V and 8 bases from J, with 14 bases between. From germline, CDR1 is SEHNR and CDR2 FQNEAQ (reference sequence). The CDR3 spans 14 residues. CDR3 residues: CASSSQGRSEKLFF. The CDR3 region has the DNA TGTGCCAGCAGCTCCCAGGGGAGGTCCGAAAAACTGTTTTTT.

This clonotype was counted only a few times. Here the CDR3 DNA reads TGTGCCAGCGCCCAGGGAGGTGGCAATCAGCCCCAGCATTTT. Its translation is CASAQGGGNQPQHF. This rearrangement joins TRBV6-6 to TRBJ1-5, with D possibly matching TRBD1 (5 bases). Germline V gene data show CDR1 as MNHNY and CDR2 as SVGAGI (reference sequence). The length of the CDR3 is 14 residues. The germline V and J ends were trimmed by 8 bases and 2 bases, with 13 bases remaining between them.

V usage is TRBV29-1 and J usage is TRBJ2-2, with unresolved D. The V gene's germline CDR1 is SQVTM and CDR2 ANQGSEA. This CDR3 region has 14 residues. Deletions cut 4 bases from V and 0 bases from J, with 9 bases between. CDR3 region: CSVVQGPNTGELFF. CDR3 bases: TGCAGCGTTGTCCAAGGACCGAACACCGGGGAGCTGTTTTTT.

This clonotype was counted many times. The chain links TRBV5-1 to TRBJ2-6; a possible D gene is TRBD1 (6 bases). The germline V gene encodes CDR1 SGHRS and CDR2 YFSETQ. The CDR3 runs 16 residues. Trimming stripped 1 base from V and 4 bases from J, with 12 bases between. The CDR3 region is CASSLSSGAGANVLTF. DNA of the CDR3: TGCGCCAGCAGCTTGTCGTCAGGGGCCGGGGCCAACGTCCTGACTTTC.

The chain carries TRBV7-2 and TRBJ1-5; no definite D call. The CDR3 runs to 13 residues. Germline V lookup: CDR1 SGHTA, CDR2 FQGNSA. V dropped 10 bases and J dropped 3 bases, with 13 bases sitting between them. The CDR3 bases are TGTGCCATCGAGGACGGGCCCAATCAGCCCCAGCATTTT. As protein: CAIEDGPNQPQHF.

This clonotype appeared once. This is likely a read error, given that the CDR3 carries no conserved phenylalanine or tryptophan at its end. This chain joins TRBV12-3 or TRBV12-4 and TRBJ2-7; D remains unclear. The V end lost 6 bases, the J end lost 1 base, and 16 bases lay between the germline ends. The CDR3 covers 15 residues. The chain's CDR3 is CASRGSREGSYEQYL. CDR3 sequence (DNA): TGTGCCAGCAGGGGCAGTAGGGAAGGGTCCTACGAGCAGTACCTC.

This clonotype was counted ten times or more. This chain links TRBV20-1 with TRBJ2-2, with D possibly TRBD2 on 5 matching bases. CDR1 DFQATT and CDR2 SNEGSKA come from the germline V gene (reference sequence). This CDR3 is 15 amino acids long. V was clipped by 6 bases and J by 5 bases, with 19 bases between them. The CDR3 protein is CSALSSPPETGELFF. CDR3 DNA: TGCAGTGCGCTATCTAGCCCTCCTGAAACCGGGGAGCTGTTTTTT.

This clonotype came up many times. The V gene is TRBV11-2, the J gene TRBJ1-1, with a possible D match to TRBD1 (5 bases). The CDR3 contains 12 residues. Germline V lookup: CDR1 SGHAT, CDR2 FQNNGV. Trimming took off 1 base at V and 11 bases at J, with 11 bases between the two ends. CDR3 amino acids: CASSLGGTDAFF. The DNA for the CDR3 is TGTGCCAGCAGCTTAGGGGGCACGGATGCTTTCTTT. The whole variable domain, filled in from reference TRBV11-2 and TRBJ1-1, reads EAGVAQSPRYKIIEKRQSVAFWCNPISGHATLYWYQQILGQGPKLLIQFQNNGVVDDSQLPKDRFSAERLKGVDSTLKIQPAKLEDSAVYLCASSLGGTDAFFGQGTRLTVV.

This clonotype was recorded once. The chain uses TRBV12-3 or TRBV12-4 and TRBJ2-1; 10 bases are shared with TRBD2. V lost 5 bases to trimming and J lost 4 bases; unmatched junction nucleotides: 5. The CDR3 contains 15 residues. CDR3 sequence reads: CASSQTSGKYNEQFF. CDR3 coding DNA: TGTGCCAGCAGTCAAACTAGCGGGAAGTACAATGAGCAGTTCTTC.

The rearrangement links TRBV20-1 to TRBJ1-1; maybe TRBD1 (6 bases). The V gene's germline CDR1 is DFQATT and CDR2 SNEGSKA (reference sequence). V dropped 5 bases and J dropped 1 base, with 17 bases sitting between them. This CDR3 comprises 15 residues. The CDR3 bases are TGCAGTGCTCCACAGGGTGGTCCAGGGAACACTGAAGCTTTCTTT. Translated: CSAPQGGPGNTEAFF.

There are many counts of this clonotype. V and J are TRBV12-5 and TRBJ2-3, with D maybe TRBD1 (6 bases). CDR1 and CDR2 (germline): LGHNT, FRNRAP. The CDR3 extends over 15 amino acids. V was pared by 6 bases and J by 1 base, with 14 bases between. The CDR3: CASGPPGARTDTQYF. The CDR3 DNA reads TGTGCTAGTGGCCCCCCAGGGGCACGCACAGATACGCAGTATTTT.

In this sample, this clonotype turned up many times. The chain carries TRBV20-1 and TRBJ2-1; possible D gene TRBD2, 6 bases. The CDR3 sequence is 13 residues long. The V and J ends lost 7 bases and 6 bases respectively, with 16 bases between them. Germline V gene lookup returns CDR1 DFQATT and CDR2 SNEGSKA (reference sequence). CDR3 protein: CSVLGPEGNEQFF. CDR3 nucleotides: TGCAGTGTCTTGGGTCCGGAGGGCAATGAGCAGTTCTTC.

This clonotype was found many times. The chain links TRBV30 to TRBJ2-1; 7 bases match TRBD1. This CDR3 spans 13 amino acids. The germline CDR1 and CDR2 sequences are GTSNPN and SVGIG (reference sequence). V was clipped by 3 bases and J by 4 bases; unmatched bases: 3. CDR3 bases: TGTGCCTGGAGCGAACAGGGGTACAATGAGCAGTTCTTC. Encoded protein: CAWSEQGYNEQFF.

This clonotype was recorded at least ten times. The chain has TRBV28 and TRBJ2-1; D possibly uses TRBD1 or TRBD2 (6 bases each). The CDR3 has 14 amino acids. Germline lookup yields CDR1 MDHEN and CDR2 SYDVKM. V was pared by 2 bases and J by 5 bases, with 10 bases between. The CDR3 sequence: CASSLRGPHNEQFF. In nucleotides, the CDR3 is TGTGCCAGCAGTTTACGGGGGCCGCACAATGAGCAGTTCTTC.

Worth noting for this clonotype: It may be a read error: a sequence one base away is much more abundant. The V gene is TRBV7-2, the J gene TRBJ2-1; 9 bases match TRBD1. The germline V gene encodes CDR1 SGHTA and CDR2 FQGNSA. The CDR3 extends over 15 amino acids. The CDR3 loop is CASSTGQGSYNGQFF. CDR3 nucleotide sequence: TGTGCCAGCAGCACGGGACAGGGTTCCTACAATGGGCAGTTCTTC.

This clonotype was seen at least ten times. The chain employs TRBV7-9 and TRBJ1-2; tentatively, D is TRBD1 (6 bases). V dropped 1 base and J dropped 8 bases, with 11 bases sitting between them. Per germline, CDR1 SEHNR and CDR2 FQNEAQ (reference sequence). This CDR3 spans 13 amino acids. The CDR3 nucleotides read TGTGCCAGCAGCTTAGAAAACAGGGACGGCTACACCTTC. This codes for CASSLENRDGYTF.

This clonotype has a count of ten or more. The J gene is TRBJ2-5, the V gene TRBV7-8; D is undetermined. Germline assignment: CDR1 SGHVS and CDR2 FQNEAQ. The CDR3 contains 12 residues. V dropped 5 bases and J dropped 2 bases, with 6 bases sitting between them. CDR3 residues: CASSASQETQYF. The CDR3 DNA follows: TGTGCCAGCAGCGCGTCTCAAGAGACCCAGTACTTC.

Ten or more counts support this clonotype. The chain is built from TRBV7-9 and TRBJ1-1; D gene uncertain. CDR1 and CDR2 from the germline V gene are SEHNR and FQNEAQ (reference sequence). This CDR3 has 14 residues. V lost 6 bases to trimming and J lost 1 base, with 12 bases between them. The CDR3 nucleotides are TGTGCCAGCAGTTTGACCTGGGGGAACACTGAAGCTTTCTTT. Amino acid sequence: CASSLTWGNTEAFF.

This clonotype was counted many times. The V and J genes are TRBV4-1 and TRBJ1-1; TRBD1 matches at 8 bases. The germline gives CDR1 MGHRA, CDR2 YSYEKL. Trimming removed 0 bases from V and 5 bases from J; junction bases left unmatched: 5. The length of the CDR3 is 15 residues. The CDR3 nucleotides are TGCGCCAGCAGCCAAGATGGACAGGGCTTTACTGAAGCTTTCTTT. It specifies CASSQDGQGFTEAFF.

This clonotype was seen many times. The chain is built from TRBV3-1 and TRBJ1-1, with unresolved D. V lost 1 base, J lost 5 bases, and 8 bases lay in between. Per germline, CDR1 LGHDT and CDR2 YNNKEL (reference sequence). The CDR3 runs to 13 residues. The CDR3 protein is CASSQVGGTEAFF. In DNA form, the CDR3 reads TGTGCCAGCAGCCAAGTAGGTGGGACTGAAGCTTTCTTT.

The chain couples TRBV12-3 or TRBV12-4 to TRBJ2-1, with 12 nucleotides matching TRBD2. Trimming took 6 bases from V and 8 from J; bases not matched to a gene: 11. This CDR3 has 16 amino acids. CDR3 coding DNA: TGTGCCAGCAGCCCTGTCGGACTAGCGGGGATAGATGAGCAGTTCTTC. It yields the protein CASSPVGLAGIDEQFF.

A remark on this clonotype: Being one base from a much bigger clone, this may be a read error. CDR3 bases: TGTGCCTGGAGTACACTAGCCAGGCCGAGGGGAGAGACCCAGTACTTC. The encoded protein is CAWSTLARPRGETQYF. This chain links TRBV30 with TRBJ2-5; tentative D call: TRBD2 (6 bases). The CDR3 has 16 residues. Between the trimmed V and J ends, which lost 2 bases and 4 bases, there was a span of 20 bases. CDR1 GTSNPN and CDR2 SVGIG come from the germline V gene (reference sequence).

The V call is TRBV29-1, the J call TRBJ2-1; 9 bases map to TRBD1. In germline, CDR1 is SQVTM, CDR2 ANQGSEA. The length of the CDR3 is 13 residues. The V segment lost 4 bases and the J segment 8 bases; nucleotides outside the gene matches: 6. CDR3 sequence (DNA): TGCAGCGTTGGCAGGACAGGGGTCGATGAGCAGTTCTTC. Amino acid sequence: CSVGRTGVDEQFF.

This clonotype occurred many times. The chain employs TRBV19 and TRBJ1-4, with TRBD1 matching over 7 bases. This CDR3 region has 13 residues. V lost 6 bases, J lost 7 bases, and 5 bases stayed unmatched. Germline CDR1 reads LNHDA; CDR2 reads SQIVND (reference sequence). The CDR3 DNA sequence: TGTGCCAGTAGGCAGGACAGGTCTGAAAAACTGTTTTTT. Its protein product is CASRQDRSEKLFF.

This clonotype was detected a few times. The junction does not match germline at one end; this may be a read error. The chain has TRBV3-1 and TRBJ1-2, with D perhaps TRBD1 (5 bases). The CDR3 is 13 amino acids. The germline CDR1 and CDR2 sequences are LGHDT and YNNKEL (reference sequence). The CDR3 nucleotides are TGTGCCAGCAGCCAAGGGGCAGGGCCCTTCTATCTCTTC. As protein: CASSQGAGPFYLF.

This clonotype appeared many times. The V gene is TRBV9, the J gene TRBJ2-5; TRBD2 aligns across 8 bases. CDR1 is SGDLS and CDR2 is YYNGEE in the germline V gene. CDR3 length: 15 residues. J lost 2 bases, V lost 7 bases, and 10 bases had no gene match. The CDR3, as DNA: TGTGCCAGCTCATTGGGACTAGAGGATCAAGAGACCCAGTACTTC. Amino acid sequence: CASSLGLEDQETQYF.

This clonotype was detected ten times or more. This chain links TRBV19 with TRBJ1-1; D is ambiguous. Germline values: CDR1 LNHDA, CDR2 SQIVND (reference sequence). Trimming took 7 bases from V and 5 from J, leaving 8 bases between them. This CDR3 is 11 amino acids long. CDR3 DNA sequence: TGTGCCAGTACCACTGGAACTGAAGCTTTCTTT. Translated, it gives CASTTGTEAFF.

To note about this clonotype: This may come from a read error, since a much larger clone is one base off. This CDR3 is CSVDYGASGSHEQFF. The DNA for the CDR3 is TGCAGCGTTGATTATGGGGCTAGCGGGAGCCATGAGCAGTTCTTC. This chain connects TRBV29-1 to TRBJ2-1; 10 nucleotides match TRBD2. In germline, CDR1 is SQVTM, CDR2 ANQGSEA. This CDR3 is built from 15 residues. With 3 bases clipped from V and 8 bases from J, the junction kept 10 bases outside the gene matches.

This chain's CDR3 is CATSEGLAGEDNEQFF. Here the CDR3 DNA reads TGTGCCACCAGTGAGGGACTAGCGGGAGAGGACAATGAGCAGTTCTTC. The gene calls are TRBV24-1 and TRBJ2-1, with 14 nucleotides matching TRBD2. From germline, CDR1 is KGHDR and CDR2 SFDVKD. The CDR3 spans 16 residues. J was trimmed by 5 bases and V by 4 bases; bases with no gene match: 3.

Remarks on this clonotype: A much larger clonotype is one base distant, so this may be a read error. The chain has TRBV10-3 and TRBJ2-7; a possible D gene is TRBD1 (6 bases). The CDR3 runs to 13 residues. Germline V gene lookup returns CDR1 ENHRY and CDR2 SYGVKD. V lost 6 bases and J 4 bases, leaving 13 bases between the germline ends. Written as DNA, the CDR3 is TGTGCCATCAGATCCGAGACAGGTTACGAGCAGTACTTC. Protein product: CAIRSETGYEQYF.